Listed here is a single T cell receptor (beta chain). Its cognate antigen is unknown. The data derive from a study of beta chain features in type 1 diabetes. As for the study in general: Patients looked much like healthy donors when it came to age, gender and cell yields.

Every donor provided one heparinised blood draw, which averaged approximately 100 mL. Populations isolated by sorting all had purity greater than 95%. Findings and limits, study-wide: VDJ junctions from patients with type 1 diabetes contained fewer insertions and more deletions. When Type 1 diabetes patients were examined, their TCRB CDR3s proved moderately but significantly shorter in all four CD4+ subsets.

Expressed TCRB transcripts were sequenced because the isolated RNA had all been reverse transcribed beforehand. Generated by immunoSEQ multiplex PCR, the TCRdb table keeps only in-frame clones and is missing some. The data hold around 280,000 clones, with about 15% observed a single time. Germline V lookup: CDR1 SGHAT, CDR2 FQNNGV. This CDR3 comprises 13 residues. The V end was cut by 5 bases, the J end by 0 bases, with 7 bases between. The sample was naive CD4+ T cells from blood. The chain links TRBV11-2 to TRBJ1-1; unclear D gene. The TCR originated in a man younger than 30 with type 1 diabetes. CDR3 in DNA: TGTGCCAGCAGCCACAACATGAACACTGAAGCTTTCTTT. Translated: CASSHNMNTEAFF.